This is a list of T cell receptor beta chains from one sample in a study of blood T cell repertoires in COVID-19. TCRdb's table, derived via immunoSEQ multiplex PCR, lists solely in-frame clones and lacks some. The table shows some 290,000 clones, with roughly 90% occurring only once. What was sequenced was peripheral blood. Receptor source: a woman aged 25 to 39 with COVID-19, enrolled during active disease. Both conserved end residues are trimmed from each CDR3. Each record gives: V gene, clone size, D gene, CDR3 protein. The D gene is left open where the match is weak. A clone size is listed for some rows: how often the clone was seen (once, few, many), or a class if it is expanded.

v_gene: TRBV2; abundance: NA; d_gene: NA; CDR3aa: ASMLSSGNTIY
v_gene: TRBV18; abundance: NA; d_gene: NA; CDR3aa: ASSPQRVSPLH
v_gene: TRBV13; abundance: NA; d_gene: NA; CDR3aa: ASSPSSLPTDTQY
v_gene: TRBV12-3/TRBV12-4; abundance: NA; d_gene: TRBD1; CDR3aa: ASSPGTGFGYT
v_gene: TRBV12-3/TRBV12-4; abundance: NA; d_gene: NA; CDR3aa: ASSLSGEHEQF
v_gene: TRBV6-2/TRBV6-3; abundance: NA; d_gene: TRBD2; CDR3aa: ASSPPPSGRSGEQF
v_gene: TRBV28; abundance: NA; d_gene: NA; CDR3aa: ASSLFGKQPQH
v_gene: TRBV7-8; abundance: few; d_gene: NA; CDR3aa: ASSLAGSSLYEQY
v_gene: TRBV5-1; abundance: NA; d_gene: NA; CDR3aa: ASSIETTGYEQY
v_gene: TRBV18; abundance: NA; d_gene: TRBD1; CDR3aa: ASSPRDRRTYEQY
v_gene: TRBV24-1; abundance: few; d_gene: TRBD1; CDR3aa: ATSEGQGINQPQH
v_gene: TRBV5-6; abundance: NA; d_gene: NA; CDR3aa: ASSFGQAQETQY
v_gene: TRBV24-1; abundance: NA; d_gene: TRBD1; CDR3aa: AIQKGARNTEAF
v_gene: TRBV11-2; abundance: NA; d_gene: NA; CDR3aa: ASSFQGWEQY
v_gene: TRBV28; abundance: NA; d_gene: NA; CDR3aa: ASSIRRGWGNQPQH
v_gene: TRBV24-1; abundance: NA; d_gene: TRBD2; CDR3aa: ATSLAASTDTQY
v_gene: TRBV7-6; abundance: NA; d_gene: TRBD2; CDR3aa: ASSLNSRLAGGPLFADTQY
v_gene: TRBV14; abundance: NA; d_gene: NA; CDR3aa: ASSQGTFMNTEAF
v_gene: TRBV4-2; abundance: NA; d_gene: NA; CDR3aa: ASSQEPVNTEAF
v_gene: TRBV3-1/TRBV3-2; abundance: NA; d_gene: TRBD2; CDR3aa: ASRLAGYTGELF
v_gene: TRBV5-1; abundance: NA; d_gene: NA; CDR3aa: ASSTEGGNQPQH
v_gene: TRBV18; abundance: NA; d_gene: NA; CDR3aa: ASSQTRVYSNQPQH
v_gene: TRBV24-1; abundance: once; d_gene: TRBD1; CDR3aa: ATSPPQGQGRQTQY
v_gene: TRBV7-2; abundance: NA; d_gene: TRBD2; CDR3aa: ASSLSWLAGTSYEQY
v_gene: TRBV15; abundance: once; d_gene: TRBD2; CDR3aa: ATSRLAGSDTQY
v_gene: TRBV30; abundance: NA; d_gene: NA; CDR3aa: AWSVRATEAF
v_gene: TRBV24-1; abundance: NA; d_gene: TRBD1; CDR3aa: ATSLSGTGTTGELF
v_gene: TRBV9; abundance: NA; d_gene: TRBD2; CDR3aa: ASSTRAQREGEQF
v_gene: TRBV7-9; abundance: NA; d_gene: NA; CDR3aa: ASSTQGGAYEQY
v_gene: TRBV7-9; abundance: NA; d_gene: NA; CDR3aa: ASSLASRATEAF
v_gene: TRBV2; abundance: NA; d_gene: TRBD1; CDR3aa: ASIQGMGQPQH
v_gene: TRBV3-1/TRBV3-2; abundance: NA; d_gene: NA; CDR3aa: ASSRSYEQY
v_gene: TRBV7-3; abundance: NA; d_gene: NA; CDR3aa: ASSLGQASAQY
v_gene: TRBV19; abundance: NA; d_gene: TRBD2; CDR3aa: ASSISGNTYNEQF
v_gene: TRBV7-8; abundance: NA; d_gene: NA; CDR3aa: ASSAKALAGAF
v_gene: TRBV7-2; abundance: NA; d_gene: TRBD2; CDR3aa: ASESRGRGSYNEQF
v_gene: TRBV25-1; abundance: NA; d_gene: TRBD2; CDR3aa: ASSLSGRVIGELF
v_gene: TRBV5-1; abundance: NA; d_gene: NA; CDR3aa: ASSLSGFQAQPQH
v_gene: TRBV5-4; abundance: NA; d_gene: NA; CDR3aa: ASRQGGEQY
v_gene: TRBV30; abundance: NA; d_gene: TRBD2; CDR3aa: ASGGLAGPQETQY
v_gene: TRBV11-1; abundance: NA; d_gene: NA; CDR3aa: ASSSRTTETQY
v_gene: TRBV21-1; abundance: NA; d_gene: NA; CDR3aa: ASSRTIHSNQPQH
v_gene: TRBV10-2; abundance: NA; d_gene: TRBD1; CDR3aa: ASRVPGQRYEQY